This is a list of T cell receptor beta chains from one sample in a study of blood T cell repertoires in COVID-19. Generated by immunoSEQ multiplex PCR, the TCRdb table keeps only in-frame clones and is missing some. The data contain 250,000 to 350,000 clones, around 89% of them singletons. Material for sequencing was peripheral blood. The source of these receptors is a man aged 25 to 45 with acute or convalescent COVID-19. Both conserved end residues are part of each CDR3. D genes are given only for firm matches.

j_gene: TRBJ2-1; d_gene: -; v_gene: TRBV7-8; CDR3aa: CASSHRLGLNYNEQFF
j_gene: TRBJ2-7; d_gene: TRBD2; v_gene: TRBV6-5; CDR3aa: CASWGGAIEQYF
j_gene: TRBJ2-2; d_gene: TRBD2; v_gene: TRBV4-1; CDR3aa: CASLERRGGGTGELFF
j_gene: TRBJ2-3; d_gene: TRBD2; v_gene: TRBV11-2; CDR3aa: CASSSRTSGAPSTDTQYF
j_gene: TRBJ1-1; d_gene: -; v_gene: TRBV5-1; CDR3aa: CASSLDSEAFF
j_gene: TRBJ1-2; d_gene: TRBD1; v_gene: TRBV5-1; CDR3aa: CASRGTAQTNYGYTF
j_gene: TRBJ1-1; d_gene: -; v_gene: TRBV10-3; CDR3aa: CANRQDSNTEAFF
j_gene: TRBJ2-3; d_gene: -; v_gene: TRBV28; CDR3aa: CASSYPPNGAGADTQYF
j_gene: TRBJ1-5; d_gene: TRBD1; v_gene: TRBV19; CDR3aa: CASSPPGQGLPQPQHF
j_gene: TRBJ1-2; d_gene: -; v_gene: TRBV28; CDR3aa: CASSPGGMVRNYGYTF
j_gene: TRBJ2-7; d_gene: TRBD2; v_gene: TRBV4-1; CDR3aa: CASSRGLAGVTYEQYF
j_gene: TRBJ2-7; d_gene: TRBD1; v_gene: TRBV6-2/TRBV6-3; CDR3aa: CASSYPPDRQYSYEQYF
j_gene: TRBJ2-7; d_gene: TRBD2; v_gene: TRBV9; CDR3aa: CASSVGAGEHYEQYF
j_gene: TRBJ2-7; d_gene: -; v_gene: TRBV11-1; CDR3aa: CASSLIGFRGSEQYF
j_gene: TRBJ1-3; d_gene: -; v_gene: TRBV3-1/TRBV3-2; CDR3aa: CASSQETRGNTIYF
j_gene: TRBJ2-7; d_gene: TRBD1; v_gene: TRBV5-1; CDR3aa: CASSSTDRGEQYF
j_gene: TRBJ2-2; d_gene: -; v_gene: TRBV5-5; CDR3aa: CASGQSTGELFF
j_gene: TRBJ1-2; d_gene: -; v_gene: TRBV28; CDR3aa: CASRPTGSLGNYGYTF
j_gene: TRBJ2-1; d_gene: TRBD1; v_gene: TRBV19; CDR3aa: CASSTRQGNYNEQFF
j_gene: TRBJ1-1; d_gene: -; v_gene: TRBV7-8; CDR3aa: CASSLEAGAYTEAFF
j_gene: TRBJ2-3; d_gene: TRBD2; v_gene: TRBV18; CDR3aa: CASSRGTSGRRDTQYF
j_gene: TRBJ2-2; d_gene: TRBD1; v_gene: TRBV5-1; CDR3aa: CASSPPTGTNTGELFF
j_gene: TRBJ2-3; d_gene: TRBD2; v_gene: TRBV25-1; CDR3aa: CASRNSGGPDTQYF